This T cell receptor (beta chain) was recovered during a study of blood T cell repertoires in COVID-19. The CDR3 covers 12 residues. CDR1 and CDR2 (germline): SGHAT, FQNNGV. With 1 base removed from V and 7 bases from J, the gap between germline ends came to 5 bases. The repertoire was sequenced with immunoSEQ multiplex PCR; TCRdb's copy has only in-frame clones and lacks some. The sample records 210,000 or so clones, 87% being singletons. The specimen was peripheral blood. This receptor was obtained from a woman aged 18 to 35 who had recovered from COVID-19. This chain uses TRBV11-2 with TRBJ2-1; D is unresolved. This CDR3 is CASSLGRNEQFF. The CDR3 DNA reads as TGTGCCAGCAGCTTAGGCCGGAATGAGCAGTTCTTC. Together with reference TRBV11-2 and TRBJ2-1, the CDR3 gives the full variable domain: EAGVAQSPRYKIIEKRQSVAFWCNPISGHATLYWYQQILGQGPKLLIQFQNNGVVDDSQLPKDRFSAERLKGVDSTLKIQPAKLEDSAVYLCASSLGRNEQFFGPGTRLTVL.